A selection of T cell receptor beta chains follows, all from one sample in a study of T-cell memory formation after mild COVID-19. TCRdb called the 5' RACE reads again in MiXCR, with one record for every CDR3 protein. This table has under 600,000 distinct CDR3 sequences, 20% to 25% appearing once. Sample: PBMCs or a T cell subset sorted from them (not recorded which). The receptors originated from an adult woman who had mild COVID-19 (a few samples of this study predate the infection). Cell type and time point are not known. CDR3s include the opening cysteine and the closing phenylalanine or tryptophan. A D gene is named only where the DNA matches it firmly. Not every row has a clone size; where given, it reads once, few, many or a size class.

size	length	V	D	J	DNA	CDR3
few	13	TRBV6-4	.	TRBJ2-1	TGTGCCAGCAGTGACGGGCAGGGTTTTGAGCAGTTCTTC	CASSDGQGFEQFF
.	17	TRBV7-9	.	TRBJ2-3	TGTGCCAGCAGCTTAGCGCACGTCGGTCTCAGCACAGATACGCAGTATTTT	CASSLAHVGLSTDTQYF
.	19	TRBV5-1	TRBD1	TRBJ1-2	TGCGCCAGCAGCTTGTTTCCGGGTTTAGAGACAGGGACGTCTGCGGGCTACACCTTC	CASSLFPGLETGTSAGYTF
.	17	TRBV11-2	TRBD1	TRBJ2-2	TGTGCCAGCAGCTTAGGGCCAACAGGGGTAAACACCGGGGAGCTGTTTTTT	CASSLGPTGVNTGELFF
.	14	TRBV7-3	.	TRBJ2-1	TGTGCCAGCAGCAAGACGGGGCAGTCCAATGAGCAGTTCTTC	CASSKTGQSNEQFF
.	15	TRBV6-5	TRBD1	TRBJ2-5	TGTGCCAGCAGCCCGGGACAGAAGTACCAAGAGACCCAGTACTTC	CASSPGQKYQETQYF
.	18	TRBV4-3	.	TRBJ2-2	TGCGCCAGCAGCCAAGAGGGGTTGGCAGCCCTAGGAGCCGGGGAGCTGTTTTTT	CASSQEGLAALGAGELFF
.	17	TRBV7-2	.	TRBJ2-1	TGTGCCAGCAGCTTAGCCGTTGCAGGAGGGGGACACAATGAGCAGTTCTTC	CASSLAVAGGGHNEQFF
few	15	TRBV27	.	TRBJ2-7	TGTGCCAGCAGTTTAGGGGGGCCACTCCCAAGTGTGCAGTACTTC	CASSLGGPLPSVQYF
.	14	TRBV5-1	TRBD1	TRBJ1-5	TGCGCCAGCAGCTCCGGGACAGAAAATCAGCCCCAGCATTTT	CASSSGTENQPQHF
.	11	TRBV12-3/TRBV12-4	.	TRBJ2-3	TGTGCCAGCAGTTCGAGCGCTACGCAGTATTTT	CASSSSATQYF
few	15	TRBV7-2	TRBD2	TRBJ2-1	TGTGCCAGCAGCTTGACTAGCGGGAGCTCCAATGAGCAGTTCTTC	CASSLTSGSSNEQFF
.	14	TRBV7-9	.	TRBJ2-7	TGTGCCAGCAGCCGTGGGCAGGGCATCTACGAGCAGTACTTC	CASSRGQGIYEQYF
few	16	TRBV4-2	TRBD2	TRBJ2-1	TGTGCCAGCAGCCAACCTACTAGCGGGGACGGGAATGAGCAGTTCTTC	CASSQPTSGDGNEQFF
.	15	TRBV29-1	TRBD2	TRBJ2-5	TGCAGCGCCCTAGGGGACTACGTAAATCAAGAGACACAGTACTTC	CSALGDYVNQETQYF
few	15	TRBV7-8	.	TRBJ1-4	TGTGCCAGCAGCTTAAGGTGGCAGGGGAGGGAAAAACTGTTTTTT	CASSLRWQGREKLFF
few	15	TRBV19	.	TRBJ2-5	TGTGCCAGTAGTAGAGGGGAACAGGGTGGAGAGACCCAGTACTTC	CASSRGEQGGETQYF
few	18	TRBV5-1	TRBD2	TRBJ2-1	TGCGCCAGCAGCTTGCGGTTCGGGACTAGCGTATCCTACAATGAGCAGTTCTTC	CASSLRFGTSVSYNEQFF
.	14	TRBV5-1	TRBD1	TRBJ1-2	TGCGCCAGCAGCTCGGGACAGGGGGCCGGTGGCTACACCTTC	CASSSGQGAGGYTF
few	12	TRBV19	.	TRBJ1-1	TGTGCCAGTACTATGGGGGCCACTGAAGCTTTCTTT	CASTMGATEAFF
few	15	TRBV29-1	.	TRBJ2-4	TGCAGCGTTGTGGGTCATCCCTTAGCCAAAAACATTCAGTACTTC	CSVVGHPLAKNIQYF
.	16	TRBV7-6	TRBD2	TRBJ2-2	TGTGCCAGCAGCACCAGCGGGGGGGTTAACACCGGGGAGCTGTTTTTT	CASSTSGGVNTGELFF
few	13	TRBV12-3/TRBV12-4	.	TRBJ2-3	TGTGCCAGCAGTTTAGGACGGTCAGATACGCAGTATTTT	CASSLGRSDTQYF
.	15	TRBV29-1	TRBD1	TRBJ1-1	TGCAGCGTTGAAGTGCGGACAGGGCGAAGGACTGAAGCTTTCTTT	CSVEVRTGRRTEAFF
few	15	TRBV18	.	TRBJ2-1	TGTGCCAGCTCTCCCGACCAATCACCCTCCAATGAGCAGTTCTTC	CASSPDQSPSNEQFF
.	14	TRBV6-1	TRBD2	TRBJ2-1	TGTGCCTCCAGAAGGACTAGCGGGAGCGGGATGCAGTTCTTC	CASRRTSGSGMQFF
.	14	TRBV4-3	.	TRBJ2-1	TGCGCCAGCAGCCAAGAGTTGGCCCTCGATGAGCAGTTCTTC	CASSQELALDEQFF
.	15	TRBV7-9	TRBD2	TRBJ2-7	TGTGCCAGCAGCTCCCAGGGAGGGCCCCTCTACGAGCAGTACTTC	CASSSQGGPLYEQYF
.	14	TRBV9	.	TRBJ2-3	TGTGCCAGCAGCGTAGAAACTTCCACAGATACGCAGTATTTT	CASSVETSTDTQYF
.	15	TRBV5-1	.	TRBJ2-1	TGCGCCAGCAGCTTGGCGGGTCCAGCCTCCAATGAGCAGTTCTTC	CASSLAGPASNEQFF
many	14	TRBV5-5	.	TRBJ1-4	TGTGCCAGCAGCCATGACCCCCATGGGGAAAAACTGTTTTTT	CASSHDPHGEKLFF
few	15	TRBV12-3/TRBV12-4	TRBD2	TRBJ2-3	TGTGCCAGCAGTCTCGCCGGGACTAGCGCAGATACGCAGTATTTT	CASSLAGTSADTQYF
few	13	TRBV14	TRBD2	TRBJ2-7	TGTGCCAGCAGCCAAGATTTAGCGGGAGAGCAGTACTTC	CASSQDLAGEQYF
few	12	TRBV29-1	.	TRBJ2-1	TGCAGCGTCACGGGCTCCTACAATGAGCAGTTCTTC	CSVTGSYNEQFF
.	15	TRBV5-5	.	TRBJ2-7	TGTGCCAGCAGCTTGTCAGCCGGGCCCAGCTACGAGCAGTACTTC	CASSLSAGPSYEQYF
.	15	TRBV7-6	.	TRBJ2-3	TGTGCCAGCAGCCCTAAGGGCCTTAGCACAGATACGCAGTATTTT	CASSPKGLSTDTQYF
once	13	TRBV7-2	TRBD1	TRBJ1-1	TGTGCCAGCAGATTTACAGGGGACACTGAAGCTTTCTTT	CASRFTGDTEAFF
.	16	TRBV7-2	TRBD2	TRBJ2-3	TGTGCCAGCAGCTTAGGGGGTGCGGGGGGTACAGATACGCAGTATTTT	CASSLGGAGGTDTQYF
few	15	TRBV20-1	TRBD1	TRBJ2-2	TGCAGTGCTAGACCCACCGGGACAGGCCCCGGGGAGCTGTTTTTT	CSARPTGTGPGELFF
.	15	TRBV7-3	.	TRBJ2-3	TGTGCCAGCAGCTTCCAATCTAGCGGCACAGATACGCAGTATTTT	CASSFQSSGTDTQYF
few	16	TRBV7-6	TRBD1	TRBJ2-1	TGTGCCAGCAGCTTAGAGACAGGGAGAGTTTTGAATGAGCAGTTCTTC	CASSLETGRVLNEQFF
.	13	TRBV5-1	TRBD2	TRBJ2-7	TGCGCCAGCAGCGCCGGACTAGCTGGCGAGCAGTACTTC	CASSAGLAGEQYF
once	15	TRBV12-3/TRBV12-4	TRBD1	TRBJ1-1	TGTGCCAGCAGTTCACAGGGACAGAGAAACACTGAAGCTTTCTTT	CASSSQGQRNTEAFF
few	15	TRBV7-6	.	TRBJ1-3	TGTGCCAGCAGCGAAGAGCCGGGGACTGGAAACACCATATATTTT	CASSEEPGTGNTIYF